Below are 24 T cell receptor beta chains sequenced from a single sample in a study of cytomegalovirus exposure and HLA in healthy donors. Both 60 Vbeta primers and 13 Jbeta primers went into the PCR. TCRdb's table, derived via immunoSEQ multiplex PCR, lists solely in-frame clones and lacks some. Here the sample spans more than 100,000 clones, about 80% being singletons. Sequencing used PBMCs. The receptors come from a female donor in good health and CMV-seropositive.

The chain has TRBV5-1 and TRBJ2-4, with D tentatively TRBD1 (6 bases). CDR3 length: 16 residues. Per the germline V gene, CDR1 is SGHRS and CDR2 is YFSETQ. V was cut by 0 bases and J by 6 bases, with 16 bases left in between. The CDR3 spells CASSLGSRTGPNIQYF. Here the CDR3 DNA reads TGCGCCAGCAGCTTGGGTTCCCGAACAGGGCCAAACATTCAGTACTTC.

The chain couples TRBV25-1 to TRBJ1-1; D possibly corresponds to TRBD1 (6 bases). This CDR3 is 15 amino acids long. The V and J ends lost 10 bases and 1 base respectively, with 19 bases between them. Per germline, CDR1 MGHDK and CDR2 SYGVNS. The CDR3 DNA is TGTGCCACAGAGGGGACATTTGGGGGGAACACTGAAGCTTTCTTT. Protein: CATEGTFGGNTEAFF.

This sequence joins TRBV28 and TRBJ2-1, with 9 nucleotides matching TRBD2. In germline, CDR1 is MDHEN, CDR2 SYDVKM. The CDR3 is made up of 14 amino acids. V shed 3 bases, J shed 9 bases, and the junction held 6 bases outside the gene matches. CDR3 in amino acids: CASSLLAGSPEQFF. The CDR3 DNA sequence: TGTGCCAGCAGTTTGCTAGCGGGGTCCCCTGAGCAGTTCTTC.

This clone was picked up a small number of times. The chain links TRBV28 to TRBJ1-1, with D possibly TRBD1 on 6 matching bases. This CDR3 is built from 13 residues. Germline assignment: CDR1 MDHEN and CDR2 SYDVKM. The ends were cut back, 2 bases at V and 8 bases at J, with 12 bases in the middle. Here the CDR3 DNA reads TGTGCCAGCAGTTTAAGGGGGGGCCGGGAAGCTTTCTTT. This codes for CASSLRGGREAFF. The full variable domain, with the rest looked up from reference TRBV28 and TRBJ1-1, is DVKVTQSSRYLVKRTGEKVFLECVQDMDHENMFWYRQDPGLGLRLIYFSYDVKMKEKGDIPEGYSVSREKKERFSLILESASTNQTSMYLCASSLRGGREAFFGQGTRLTVV.

The chain uses TRBV6-5 and TRBJ1-2, with TRBD1 matching over 10 bases. Germline CDR1 and CDR2: MNHEY and SVGAGI. The CDR3 has 14 amino acids. V lost 6 bases and J lost 7; bases outside the gene matches: 8. CDR3: CASRQTGGESGYTF. In nucleotides, the CDR3 is TGTGCCAGCAGACAGACAGGGGGCGAGAGTGGCTACACCTTC.

V usage is TRBV11-2 and J usage is TRBJ2-7; the D gene is possibly TRBD1 (6 bases). V lost 1 base and J 1 base, leaving 14 bases between the germline ends. The germline V gene has CDR1 SGHAT and CDR2 FQNNGV. This CDR3 spans 16 amino acids. As DNA, the CDR3 is TGTGCCAGCAGCTTAGGGGTTGGGGACATTTCCTACGAGCAGTACTTC. As protein: CASSLGVGDISYEQYF.

The chain uses TRBV7-8 and TRBJ1-5, with 9 bases aligning to TRBD1. After removal of 6 bases from V and 1 base from J, the junction contained 4 bases not matched to a gene. The V gene's germline CDR1 is SGHVS and CDR2 FQNEAQ. This CDR3 comprises 15 residues. In DNA form, the CDR3 reads TGTGCCAGCAGTACGGACAGGGGAAGCAATCAGCCCCAGCATTTT. This encodes CASSTDRGSNQPQHF.

The chain is built from TRBV4-3 and TRBJ1-2; no definite D call. Germline CDR1 is LGHNA and CDR2 is YSLEER. The CDR3 length is 15 residues. Trimming removed 3 bases at V and 0 bases at J, with 11 bases between. The DNA for the CDR3 is TGCGCCAGCAGCCAGCGGCCGGAACCTAACTATGGCTACACCTTC. Protein sequence: CASSQRPEPNYGYTF.

This clone occurred once. The J gene is TRBJ1-2, the V gene TRBV6-1; possibly TRBD1 for D (5 bases). The CDR3 is 14 residues long. Deletions cut 2 bases from V and 4 bases from J, with 11 bases between. In germline, CDR1 is MNHNS, CDR2 SASEGT. CDR3 residues: CASSENGGGYGYTF. In nucleotides, the CDR3 is TGTGCCAGCAGTGAAAATGGGGGAGGCTATGGCTACACCTTC.

CDR3 sequence: CASRTSGGINEQFF. The CDR3 DNA follows: TGTGCCAGCAGGACTAGCGGGGGGATAAATGAGCAGTTCTTC. This rearrangement joins TRBV19 to TRBJ2-1; 14 bases are shared with TRBD2. Germline values: CDR1 LNHDA, CDR2 SQIVND (reference sequence). There are 14 residues in the CDR3. V shed 9 bases and J 7 bases; nucleotides not matched to a gene: 5.

This chain joins TRBV10-3 and TRBJ1-6, with a tentative D call TRBD1 (5 bases). This CDR3 contains 13 residues. Germline V gene data show CDR1 as ENHRY and CDR2 as SYGVKD. Trimming left V 7 bases short and J 7 bases short, with 11 bases between. CDR3 protein: CAIKSDRNSPLHF. The CDR3 bases are TGTGCCATCAAAAGCGACAGAAATTCACCCCTCCACTTT.

The CDR3 nucleotides read TGTGCCTGGGCCCGGGAGACCCAGTACTTC. Its translation: CAWARETQYF. The chain uses TRBV30 and TRBJ2-5; no definite D call. Trimming left V 5 bases short and J 5 bases short, with 6 bases between. The germline V gene encodes CDR1 GTSNPN and CDR2 SVGIG (reference sequence). This CDR3 comprises 10 residues.

This clone was observed once. The chain combines TRBV18 with TRBJ1-2; D might be TRBD1 (6 bases). The length of the CDR3 is 13 residues. The V end lost 1 base, the J end lost 6 bases, and 9 bases lay between the germline ends. Looked up from germline, CDR1 is KGHSH and CDR2 is LQKENI. The CDR3 DNA is TGTGCCAGCTCACCACGGGAGGGGGATGGCTACACCTTC. This gives the protein CASSPREGDGYTF.

The chain carries TRBV7-2 and TRBJ1-4, with D tentatively TRBD1 (6 bases). Per germline, CDR1 SGHTA and CDR2 FQGNSA. The CDR3 contains 16 residues. The V end was cut by 3 bases, the J end by 8 bases, with 19 bases between. As DNA, the CDR3 is TGTGCCAGCAGCTTTAGGGGGTCCGCCGAGCGGGAAAAACTGTTTTTT. It encodes CASSFRGSAEREKLFF.

V and J are TRBV19 and TRBJ2-7; 11 bases are a match to TRBD1. The CDR3 loop spans 13 amino acids. CDR1 and CDR2 (germline): LNHDA, SQIVND (reference sequence). V shed 4 bases, J shed 5 bases, and the junction held 1 base outside the gene matches. The chain's CDR3 is CASSTGQGDEQYF. The CDR3, as DNA: TGTGCCAGTAGTACGGGACAGGGGGACGAGCAGTACTTC. The full variable domain, with the rest looked up from reference TRBV19 and TRBJ2-7, is DGGITQSPKYLFRKEGQNVTLSCEQNLNHDAMYWYRQDPGQGLRLIYYSQIVNDFQKGDIAEGYSVSREKKESFPLTVTSAQKNPTAFYLCASSTGQGDEQYFGPGTRLTVT.

The V and J genes are TRBV2 and TRBJ1-1; possible D gene TRBD1, 6 bases. Germline CDR1 is SNHLY and CDR2 is FYNNEI. The germline V and J ends were trimmed by 6 bases and 1 base, with 12 bases remaining between them. There are 14 residues in the CDR3. The chain's CDR3 is CASRDLGGNTEAFF. In DNA, the CDR3 is TGTGCCAGCAGGGACCTAGGGGGGAACACTGAAGCTTTCTTT.

This clone was seen just once. The V and J genes are TRBV30 and TRBJ1-3, with D possibly matching TRBD1 (5 bases). From germline, CDR1 is GTSNPN and CDR2 SVGIG (reference sequence). The CDR3 runs to 14 residues. V lost 3 bases to trimming and J lost 2 bases, with 11 bases between them. The CDR3 protein is CAWRGPGAGNTIYF. CDR3 coding DNA: TGTGCCTGGAGGGGGCCTGGTGCTGGAAACACCATATATTTT. Combining the CDR3 with reference TRBV30 and TRBJ1-3 gives the whole variable domain SQTIHQWPATLVQPVGSPLSLECTVEGTSNPNLYWYRQAAGRGLQLLFYSVGIGQISSEVPQNLSASRPQDRQFILSSKKLLLSDSGFYLCAWRGPGAGNTIYFGEGSWLTVV.

The chain joins TRBV9 to TRBJ1-1; 8 nucleotides line up with TRBD1. Germline V gene data show CDR1 as SGDLS and CDR2 as YYNGEE. Trimming at V came to 0 bases and at J to 0 bases, leaving 7 bases not matched to a gene. This CDR3 is built from 17 residues. As DNA, the CDR3 is TGTGCCAGCAGCGTAGATGGGACAGGACTCATGAACACTGAAGCTTTCTTT. As protein: CASSVDGTGLMNTEAFF.

The chain has TRBV5-4 and TRBJ1-2; TRBD1 might be the D (6 bases). The germline V and J ends were trimmed by 0 bases and 5 bases, with 8 bases remaining between them. Germline assignment: CDR1 SGHNT and CDR2 YYREEE (reference sequence). This CDR3 has 13 residues. The CDR3 here is CASSLDRVYGYTF. For the CDR3, the DNA is TGTGCCAGCAGCTTGGACAGGGTTTATGGCTACACCTTC.

The rearrangement links TRBV5-1 to TRBJ1-6; 7 bases map to TRBD1. Per germline, CDR1 SGHRS and CDR2 YFSETQ. The length of the CDR3 is 15 residues. Trimming took 1 base from V and 7 from J; bases not matched to a gene: 5. The CDR3 loop reads CASSLRTGNNSPLHF. The CDR3 nucleotides read TGCGCCAGCAGCTTGAGGACAGGCAACAATTCACCCCTCCACTTT.

V is TRBV7-8 and J is TRBJ1-6; unclear D gene. Trimming shortened V by 1 base and J by 6 bases, and 4 bases separated the two germline ends. CDR1 and CDR2 from the germline V gene are SGHVS and FQNEAQ. The CDR3 extends over 13 amino acids. CDR3 region: CASSLDLNSPLHF. CDR3 bases: TGTGCCAGCAGCTTAGATCTTAATTCACCCCTCCACTTT.

This clone was counted only a few times. CDR3 DNA: TGTGCCAGCACCAATAGCGGGGAATACGAGCAGTACTTC. This codes for CASTNSGEYEQYF. J is TRBJ2-7 and V is TRBV6-5, with 8 bases fitting TRBD2. CDR1 and CDR2 (germline): MNHEY, SVGAGI. The CDR3 consists of 13 residues. V lost 7 bases and J lost 4; bases outside the gene matches: 6.

The V gene is TRBV2, the J gene TRBJ2-1; tentative D call: TRBD1 (5 bases). V dropped 1 base and J dropped 0 bases, with 7 bases sitting between them. This CDR3 is built from 15 residues. The germline V gene has CDR1 SNHLY and CDR2 FYNNEI. The CDR3 nucleotides are TGTGCCAGCAGTGAAGACAGGAGCTCCTACAATGAGCAGTTCTTC. Its protein product is CASSEDRSSYNEQFF.

This clone was observed a few times. The chain uses TRBV10-3 and TRBJ1-1, with TRBD1 matching 9 bases. Unmatched junction bases numbered 8, after V lost 6 bases and J lost 3 bases. There are 15 residues in the CDR3. In germline, CDR1 is ENHRY, CDR2 SYGVKD. CDR3 protein: CAIRQSTGGYTEAFF. DNA of the CDR3: TGTGCCATCAGACAATCGACAGGGGGGTACACTGAAGCTTTCTTT.